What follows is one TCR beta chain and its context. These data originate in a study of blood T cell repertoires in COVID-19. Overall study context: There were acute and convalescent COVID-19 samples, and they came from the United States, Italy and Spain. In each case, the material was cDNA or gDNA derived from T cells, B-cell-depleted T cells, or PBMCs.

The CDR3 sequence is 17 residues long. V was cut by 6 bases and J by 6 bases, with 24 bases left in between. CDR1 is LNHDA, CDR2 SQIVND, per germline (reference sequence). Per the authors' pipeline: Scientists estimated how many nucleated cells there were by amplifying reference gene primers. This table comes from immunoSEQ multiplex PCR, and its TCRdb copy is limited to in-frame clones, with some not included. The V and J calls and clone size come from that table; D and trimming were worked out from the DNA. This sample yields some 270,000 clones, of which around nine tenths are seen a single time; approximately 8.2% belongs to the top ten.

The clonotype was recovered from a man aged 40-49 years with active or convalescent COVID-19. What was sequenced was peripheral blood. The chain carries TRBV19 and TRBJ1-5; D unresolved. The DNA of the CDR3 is TGTGCCAGTAGCACGAACCCGGCGGGGAATATTCGTCAGCCCCAGCATTTT. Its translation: CASSTNPAGNIRQPQHF.